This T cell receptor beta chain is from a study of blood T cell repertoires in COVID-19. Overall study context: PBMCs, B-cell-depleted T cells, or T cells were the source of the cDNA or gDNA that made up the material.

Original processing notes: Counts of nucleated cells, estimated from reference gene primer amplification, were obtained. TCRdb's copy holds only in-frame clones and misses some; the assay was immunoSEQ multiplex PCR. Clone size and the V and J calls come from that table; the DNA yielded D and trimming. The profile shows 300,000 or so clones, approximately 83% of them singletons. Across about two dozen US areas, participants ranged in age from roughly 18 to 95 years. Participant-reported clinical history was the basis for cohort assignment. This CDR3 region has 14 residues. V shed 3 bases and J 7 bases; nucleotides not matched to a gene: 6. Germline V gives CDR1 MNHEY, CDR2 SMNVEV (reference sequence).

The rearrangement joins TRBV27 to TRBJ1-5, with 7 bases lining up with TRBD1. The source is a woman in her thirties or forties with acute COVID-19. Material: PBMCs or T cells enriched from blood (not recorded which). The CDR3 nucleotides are TGTGCCAGCAGTTTCAGAGGGGGCGCACAGCCCCAGCATTTT. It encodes CASSFRGGAQPQHF.